The 25 T cell receptor beta chains given below trace back to one sample, sequenced in a study of cytomegalovirus exposure and HLA in healthy donors. This table comes from immunoSEQ multiplex PCR, and its TCRdb copy is limited to in-frame clones, with some not included. The sample lists some 340,000 clones, roughly nine tenths seen once, with 0.95% to 1.5% in the top ten. Sequenced material: PBMCs. These receptors were obtained from a woman aged 30 to 39 in good health and CMV-seropositive.

The chain joins TRBV28 to TRBJ2-7; D might be TRBD1 or TRBD2, each matching 5 bases. The germline gives CDR1 MDHEN, CDR2 SYDVKM. The CDR3 has 11 residues. V lost 10 bases and J 0 bases, leaving 7 bases between the germline ends. The CDR3 coding sequence is TGTGCCATCGGGACCTCCTACGAGCAGTACTTC. It yields the protein CAIGTSYEQYF.

The gene calls are TRBV15 and TRBJ1-1; the match to TRBD1 covers 8 bases. This CDR3 spans 16 amino acids. The V gene's germline CDR1 is LNHNV and CDR2 YYDKDF (reference sequence). V lost 0 bases, J lost 1 base, and 4 bases stayed unmatched. The DNA of the CDR3 is TGTGCCACCAGCAGAGAAAGGACAGGGCCGAACACTGAAGCTTTCTTT. This gives the protein CATSRERTGPNTEAFF.

This clone has only one observation. The J gene is TRBJ2-7, the V gene TRBV5-4; D call uncertain. Germline V lookup: CDR1 SGHNT, CDR2 YYREEE (reference sequence). V was clipped by 0 bases and J by 0 bases, with 7 bases between them. CDR3 size: 14 residues. Here the CDR3 DNA reads TGTGCCAGCAGCTTGGACGGAACCTCCTACGAGCAGTACTTC. Translation gives CASSLDGTSYEQYF.

The chain employs TRBV7-6 and TRBJ2-3; 7 bases align to TRBD2. The germline V gene encodes CDR1 SGHVS and CDR2 FNYEAQ. J gave up 4 bases and V 5 bases, and 12 bases lay outside the gene matches. The CDR3 is 16 residues long. CDR3 in amino acids: CASSPSRSGIPDTQYF. DNA for the CDR3: TGTGCCAGCAGCCCTAGCCGGAGCGGGATACCAGATACGCAGTATTTT.

V is TRBV2 and J is TRBJ1-2; no reliable D call. Deletions cut 3 bases from V and 7 bases from J, with 18 bases between. The CDR3 runs 15 residues. CDR1 SNHLY and CDR2 FYNNEI come from the germline V gene. The CDR3 DNA is TGTGCCAGCAGTGACGAACAAGCCCTCTATGTTGGCTACACCTTC. As protein: CASSDEQALYVGYTF.

In its sample, this clone was seen once. V usage is TRBV25-1 and J usage is TRBJ2-7; no clear D. This CDR3 is 11 amino acids long. The V gene's germline CDR1 is MGHDK and CDR2 SYGVNS. V was clipped by 4 bases and J by 3 bases, with 4 bases between them. CDR3 residues: CASSGDYEQYF. The CDR3 bases are TGTGCCAGCAGTGGAGACTACGAGCAGTACTTC.

J is TRBJ2-6 and V is TRBV28; D gene ambiguous. The germline gives CDR1 MDHEN, CDR2 SYDVKM. This CDR3 spans 17 amino acids. Deletions cut 4 bases from V and 0 bases from J, with 13 bases between. The DNA for the CDR3 is TGTGCCAGCAGTTCCGCCGGACGGTACTCTGGGGCCAACGTCCTGACTTTC. Residues: CASSSAGRYSGANVLTF.

The chain employs TRBV4-1 and TRBJ1-1; no clear D. Germline-derived CDR1 and CDR2 are MGHRA and YSYEKL. V lost 1 base and J 0 bases, leaving 3 bases between the germline ends. This CDR3 region has 13 residues. The CDR3: CASSQVMNTEAFF. The CDR3 DNA is TGCGCCAGCAGCCAAGTAATGAACACTGAAGCTTTCTTT.

The chain employs TRBV6-7 and TRBJ2-7; D gene unclear. TRBV6-7 counts as an open reading frame of uncertain function. This CDR3 region has 13 residues. V was shortened by 2 bases and J by 0 bases, with 5 bases between the two germline ends. This CDR3 is CASSYLLSYEQYF. The CDR3 nucleotides read TGTGCCAGCAGTTACCTGCTCTCCTACGAGCAGTACTTC.

This chain links TRBV4-3 with TRBJ2-6; the D gene could be TRBD1 or TRBD2 (5 bases each). Trimming cost V 1 base and J 0 bases, with 10 bases left between them. The CDR3 is 17 residues long. Germline V gene sequence: CDR1 LGHNA, CDR2 YSLEER. The CDR3 coding sequence is TGCGCCAGCAGCCAAGCGGGACGAGTCTCTGGGGCCAACGTCCTGACTTTC. Encoded protein: CASSQAGRVSGANVLTF.

The V call is TRBV27, the J call TRBJ1-4; 7 bases are a match to TRBD1. Germline V lookup: CDR1 MNHEY, CDR2 SMNVEV (reference sequence). The CDR3 loop spans 17 amino acids. Trimming removed 5 bases from V and 0 bases from J; junction bases left unmatched: 9. In DNA, the CDR3 is TGTGCCAGCAGTGCGCATTACGGGACAGCAACTAATGAAAAACTGTTTTTT. It is translated as CASSAHYGTATNEKLFF.

J is TRBJ2-7 and V is TRBV28, with D possibly TRBD2 on 6 matching bases. Deletions cut 6 bases from V and 6 bases from J, with 9 bases between. This CDR3 region has 11 residues. Germline V gene sequence: CDR1 MDHEN, CDR2 SYDVKM. CDR3 sequence reads: CASSPGGEQYF. The CDR3, as DNA: TGTGCCAGCAGCCCCGGGGGCGAGCAGTACTTC. Looking up the rest from reference TRBV28 and TRBJ2-7 gives the full variable domain: DVKVTQSSRYLVKRTGEKVFLECVQDMDHENMFWYRQDPGLGLRLIYFSYDVKMKEKGDIPEGYSVSREKKERFSLILESASTNQTSMYLCASSPGGEQYFGPGTRLTVT.

To note about this clone: The identical CDR3 is also encoded by other nucleotide sequences in the sample. The gene calls are TRBV6-5 and TRBJ1-3, with TRBD1 identical over 8 bases. Germline V gives CDR1 MNHEY, CDR2 SVGAGI. The CDR3 spans 15 residues. The V gene end was trimmed by 2 bases and the J gene end by 3 bases; junction bases not matched to a gene: 3. This CDR3 is CASSYGQGGGNTIYF. For the CDR3, the DNA is TGTGCCAGCAGTTACGGACAGGGAGGTGGAAACACCATATATTTT.

This sequence joins TRBV7-9 and TRBJ2-2; 8 positions match TRBD2. The length of the CDR3 is 15 residues. Germline assignment: CDR1 SEHNR and CDR2 FQNEAQ (reference sequence). Unmatched junction bases numbered 13, after V lost 10 bases and J lost 6 bases. CDR3 in DNA: TGTGCCATCCCAGGACGGGGGGGCCCGTCCGGGGAGCTGTTTTTT. Protein sequence: CAIPGRGGPSGELFF.

V and J are TRBV7-6 and TRBJ2-5, with 9 bases identical to TRBD1. Germline V gene sequence: CDR1 SGHVS, CDR2 FNYEAQ. V lost 1 base and J lost 4; bases outside the gene matches: 4. CDR3 length: 15 amino acids. CDR3 sequence (DNA): TGTGCCAGCAGCTTAGGGGACAGGGCGGCAGAGACCCAGTACTTC. Protein product: CASSLGDRAAETQYF.

As concerns this clone: The same CDR3 can be traced to other DNA sequences in this sample. The chain joins TRBV6-5 to TRBJ2-7, with D hard to call. CDR1 MNHEY and CDR2 SVGAGI come from the germline V gene. CDR3 length: 13 residues. The germline V and J ends were trimmed by 2 bases and 2 bases, with 7 bases remaining between them. DNA for the CDR3: TGTGCCAGCAGTTACGGACGTACCTACGAGCAGTACTTC. Translation: CASSYGRTYEQYF.

The rearrangement uses TRBV29-1 and TRBJ2-1; 7 nucleotides align to TRBD1. The CDR3 spans 13 residues. Germline lookup yields CDR1 SQVTM and CDR2 ANQGSEA. Trimming took 7 bases from V and 0 from J; bases not matched to a gene: 3. The CDR3 region has the DNA TGCAGCGACCGGGACAGCTCCTACAATGAGCAGTTCTTC. It is translated as CSDRDSSYNEQFF.

The gene calls are TRBV30 and TRBJ2-2, with D maybe TRBD2 (6 bases). Germline CDR1 and CDR2: GTSNPN and SVGIG (reference sequence). With 1 base removed from V and 0 bases from J, the gap between germline ends came to 9 bases. This CDR3 has 15 residues. Here the CDR3 reads CAWSDRGANTGELFF. The CDR3 nucleotides read TGTGCCTGGAGTGACCGCGGGGCGAACACCGGGGAGCTGTTTTTT.

The rearrangement uses TRBV9 and TRBJ1-4; the D is unclear. Trimming took 2 bases from V and 6 from J, leaving 11 bases between them. Germline lookup yields CDR1 SGDLS and CDR2 YYNGEE. The CDR3 consists of 14 residues. CDR3 DNA: TGTGCCAGCAGCGTGACCAGTTTAGATGAAAAACTGTTTTTT. The encoded protein is CASSVTSLDEKLFF.

The chain employs TRBV4-1 and TRBJ2-7; D gene ambiguous. V lost 0 bases to trimming and J lost 3 bases, with 6 bases between them. CDR3 length: 13 residues. The germline V gene has CDR1 MGHRA and CDR2 YSYEKL. CDR3 sequence (DNA): TGCGCCAGCAGCCAAGAACTTAGCTACGAGCAGTACTTC. Translation gives CASSQELSYEQYF.

The chain combines TRBV5-6 with TRBJ2-1; D gene ambiguous. Germline V gene lookup returns CDR1 SGHDT and CDR2 YYEEEE. Trimming pared 4 bases from V and 0 bases from J, leaving 11 bases between. The CDR3 is made up of 15 amino acids. CDR3 coding DNA: TGTGCCAGCAGCCGGAGCTGGCGCTCCTACAATGAGCAGTTCTTC. Encoded protein: CASSRSWRSYNEQFF. The variable domain in full, completed from reference TRBV5-6 and TRBJ2-1, reads DAGVTQSPTHLIKTRGQQVTLRCSPKSGHDTVSWYQQALGQGPQFIFQYYEEEERQRGNFPDRFSGHQFPNYSSELNVNALLLGDSALYLCASSRSWRSYNEQFFGPGTRLTVL.

V is TRBV25-1 and J is TRBJ1-4; D ambiguous. Germline values: CDR1 MGHDK, CDR2 SYGVNS. Trimming stripped 2 bases from V and 8 bases from J, with 6 bases between. The CDR3 is made up of 12 amino acids. CDR3 nucleotides: TGTGCCAGCAGTGAAGAGGTGGAAAAACTGTTTTTT. This codes for CASSEEVEKLFF.

The V gene is TRBV5-1, the J gene TRBJ2-7; 9 bases map to TRBD2. This CDR3 is 15 amino acids long. V dropped 0 bases and J dropped 6; count of bases not matched to a gene: 7. The germline CDR1 and CDR2 sequences are SGHRS and YFSETQ. DNA for the CDR3: TGCGCCAGCAGCTTGGGTAGCGGGAGAAGACCCGAGCAGTACTTC. Residues: CASSLGSGRRPEQYF.

The rearrangement uses TRBV5-4 and TRBJ1-5; 9 bases are a match to TRBD1. Trimming at V came to 4 bases and at J to 1 base, leaving 9 bases not matched to a gene. CDR3 length: 17 amino acids. Germline lookup yields CDR1 SGHNT and CDR2 YYREEE (reference sequence). The CDR3 DNA is TGTGCCAGCAGCACTGGGACAGGGTTTAACAGCAATCAGCCCCAGCATTTT. This translates into CASSTGTGFNSNQPQHF.

The chain is built from TRBV5-1 and TRBJ1-2, with TRBD1 identical over 11 bases. Trimming removed 4 bases from V and 4 bases from J; junction bases left unmatched: 6. CDR1 and CDR2 from the germline V gene are SGHRS and YFSETQ. CDR3 length: 15 residues. DNA of the CDR3: TGCGCCAGCAGCCTAGGGACAGGGGGGCCCTATGGCTACACCTTC. The encoded protein is CASSLGTGGPYGYTF.